A single sample gave rise to the 31 T cell receptor beta chains below, sequenced in a study of long-term antiretroviral therapy in people with HIV. Version v3.0 of the immunoSEQ assay was performed at survey level. Here immunoSEQ multiplex PCR was the method, and the copy in TCRdb shows in-frame clones only, minus some. The sample comprises 25,000 to 35,000 clones, 90% to 97% of which are singletons, and 2.4% rests with the top ten. The specimen comprised unsorted PBMCs, sampled around 6.6 years after starting antiretroviral therapy. The receptors stem from a man aged 25-40 years with HIV.

With respect to this clone: A read error may account for a junction end that differs from germline. Other DNA sequences from this sample encode an identical CDR3 as well. CDR3 sequence reads: CASSEAVPRGDGTSYGYTF. The CDR3 DNA sequence: TGTGCTAGCAGTGAAGCGGTCCCTAGGGGAGACGGGACATCTTATGGCTACACCTTC. The rearrangement uses TRBV6-1 and TRBJ1-2, with TRBD1 as a possible D gene (6 bases). In germline, CDR1 is MNHNS, CDR2 SASEGT. The CDR3 is made up of 19 amino acids.

J is TRBJ2-7 and V is TRBV15, with 10 positions matching TRBD1. V was clipped by 5 bases and J by 7 bases; unmatched bases: 8. The germline V gene has CDR1 LNHNV and CDR2 YYDKDF (reference sequence). The CDR3 contains 14 residues. CDR3 nucleotides: TGTGCCACCAGCCCCCGGGACAGGGGTTCGGAGCAGTACTTC. It encodes CATSPRDRGSEQYF.

This chain connects TRBV9 to TRBJ1-2; the D is unclear. The V end was cut by 2 bases, the J end by 4 bases, with 15 bases between. This CDR3 is built from 15 residues. From germline, CDR1 is SGDLS and CDR2 YYNGEE. CDR3 sequence reads: CASSVNKEPPYGYTF. CDR3 coding DNA: TGTGCCAGCAGCGTGAATAAGGAACCCCCCTATGGCTACACCTTC.

This chain uses TRBV29-1 with TRBJ1-1; D unresolved. The CDR3 runs to 13 residues. Germline V gives CDR1 SQVTM, CDR2 ANQGSEA. The V and J ends lost 3 bases and 1 base respectively, with 9 bases between them. CDR3: CSVDVGRNTEAFF. CDR3 DNA: TGCAGCGTTGACGTAGGACGGAACACTGAAGCTTTCTTT.

V gene TRBV7-2 combines with J gene TRBJ2-7; D may match TRBD1 or TRBD2 (6 bases each). CDR3 length: 16 residues. Trimming shortened V by 5 bases and J by 2 bases, and 19 bases separated the two germline ends. Germline V gene sequence: CDR1 SGHTA, CDR2 FQGNSA. The CDR3 region has the DNA TGTGCCAGCAGCAAAAAGGGGGGCCAATCCCCCTACGAGCAGTACTTC. Its translation: CASSKKGGQSPYEQYF.

This chain links TRBV7-2 with TRBJ2-6; the D gene is possibly TRBD2 (6 bases). Trimming removed 1 base at V and 4 bases at J, with 14 bases between. The V gene's germline CDR1 is SGHTA and CDR2 FQGNSA. The CDR3 runs 17 residues. The CDR3 spells CASSLEAGPWGANVLTF. The CDR3 nucleotides are TGTGCCAGCAGCTTAGAGGCGGGACCTTGGGGGGCCAACGTCCTGACTTTC.

The chain has TRBV10-1 and TRBJ2-6, with D hard to call. V shed 10 bases and J shed 0 bases, with 13 bases lying between them. The CDR3 is made up of 15 amino acids. Per the germline V gene, CDR1 is WNHNN and CDR2 is SYGVQD (reference sequence). As DNA, the CDR3 is TGCGCCACCTGGCCTCCCAGCTCTGGGGCCAACGTCCTGACTTTC. Translating it yields CATWPPSSGANVLTF.

This chain connects TRBV19 to TRBJ1-6, with a possible D match to TRBD1 (6 bases). The germline gives CDR1 LNHDA, CDR2 SQIVND (reference sequence). CDR3 length: 13 amino acids. V was pared by 7 bases and J by 8 bases, with 12 bases between. The DNA of the CDR3 is TGTGCCAGTACTACATCAGGGGATTCACCCCTCCACTTT. As protein: CASTTSGDSPLHF. Full variable domain (remainder filled in from reference TRBV19 and TRBJ1-6): DGGITQSPKYLFRKEGQNVTLSCEQNLNHDAMYWYRQDPGQGLRLIYYSQIVNDFQKGDIAEGYSVSREKKESFPLTVTSAQKNPTAFYLCASTTSGDSPLHFGNGTRLTVT.

This CDR3 is CATSPPRLAGGLAGELFF. The CDR3 DNA follows: TGTGCCACCAGCCCCCCCAGACTAGCGGGGGGGCTCGCCGGGGAGCTGTTTTTT. V is TRBV15 and J is TRBJ2-2; 14 nucleotides line up with TRBD2. Trimming took 5 bases from V and 6 from J; bases not matched to a gene: 11. In germline, CDR1 is LNHNV, CDR2 YYDKDF (reference sequence). This CDR3 comprises 18 residues.

J is TRBJ2-3 and V is TRBV9; possibly TRBD2 for D (7 bases). Between the trimmed V and J ends, which lost 0 bases and 1 base, there was a span of 12 bases. Germline loops: CDR1 SGDLS, CDR2 YYNGEE. The CDR3 consists of 16 residues. DNA of the CDR3: TGTGCCAGCAGCGTAGAGGGGGGGACTCGCACAGATACGCAGTATTTT. This sequence encodes CASSVEGGTRTDTQYF.

This clone was found once. The chain couples TRBV25-1 to TRBJ2-7; tentative D call: TRBD1 (5 bases). Looked up from germline, CDR1 is MGHDK and CDR2 is SYGVNS. V gave up 0 bases and J gave up 6 bases, with 9 bases separating them. The CDR3 loop spans 13 amino acids. CDR3 in DNA: TGTGCCAGCAGTGAATATACGCAGGGCGAGCAGTACTTC. Its translation is CASSEYTQGEQYF.

The chain links TRBV9 to TRBJ2-2, with no clear D. V gave up 4 bases and J gave up 2 bases, with 3 bases separating them. Per germline, CDR1 SGDLS and CDR2 YYNGEE. CDR3 length: 12 residues. This chain's CDR3 is CASSLNTGELFF. CDR3 coding DNA: TGTGCCAGCAGCCTAAACACCGGGGAGCTGTTTTTT.

This sequence joins TRBV7-9 and TRBJ2-3; possible D gene TRBD1, 6 bases. The CDR3 loop spans 15 amino acids. The V gene lost 5 bases and the J gene lost 4 bases, with 16 bases spanning the gap. CDR1 is SEHNR, CDR2 FQNEAQ, per germline (reference sequence). CDR3 coding DNA: TGTGCCAGCAGCCCCCGGGACACCCTCCCAGATACGCAGTATTTT. It encodes CASSPRDTLPDTQYF.

The V gene is TRBV29-1, the J gene TRBJ2-2; 10 positions agree with TRBD2. V lost 4 bases, J lost 2 bases, and 4 bases stayed unmatched. CDR1 and CDR2 (germline): SQVTM, ANQGSEA. The CDR3 consists of 15 residues. In DNA form, the CDR3 reads TGCAGCGTTGGGGGACTAGCGAGAAACACCGGGGAGCTGTTTTTT. It specifies CSVGGLARNTGELFF.

The chain has TRBV6-1 and TRBJ2-5; D tentatively fits TRBD1 or TRBD2 (6 bases each). This CDR3 is built from 14 residues. V dropped 4 bases and J dropped 5 bases, with 14 bases sitting between them. Germline V lookup: CDR1 MNHNS, CDR2 SASEGT. As DNA, the CDR3 is TGTGCCAGCAGTGGGAGGGGGATGGGGGAGACCCAGTACTTC. Its translation is CASSGRGMGETQYF.

The chain combines TRBV4-3 with TRBJ2-7, with a possible D match to TRBD1 (6 bases). CDR1 LGHNA and CDR2 YSLEER come from the germline V gene. This CDR3 comprises 15 residues. V lost 0 bases to trimming and J lost 2 bases, with 11 bases between them. The CDR3 DNA sequence: TGCGCCAGCAGCCAAGATACCGCAGGGGCCTACGAGCAGTACTTC. Its protein product is CASSQDTAGAYEQYF.

The chain links TRBV6-1 to TRBJ1-5, with TRBD1 matching over 7 bases. Germline values: CDR1 MNHNS, CDR2 SASEGT. After removal of 3 bases from V and 11 bases from J, the junction contained 7 bases not matched to a gene. The CDR3 totals 13 residues. The CDR3 here is CASSDVGGEAQHF. As DNA, the CDR3 is TGTGCCAGCAGTGACGTAGGGGGCGAGGCCCAGCATTTT.

The chain recombines TRBV6-6 with TRBJ2-1; D uncertain. V lost 6 bases and J 9 bases, leaving 9 bases between the germline ends. In germline, CDR1 is MNHNY, CDR2 SVGAGI (reference sequence). The CDR3 runs 11 residues. Written as DNA, the CDR3 is TGTGCCAGCAGCTCCTGGGGTGAGCAGTTCTTC. It specifies CASSSWGEQFF.

This sequence joins TRBV29-1 and TRBJ2-7, with 10 bases lining up with TRBD2. J was trimmed by 2 bases and V by 6 bases; bases with no gene match: 4. This CDR3 region has 13 residues. Germline V gene sequence: CDR1 SQVTM, CDR2 ANQGSEA. The CDR3 here is CSVQTSGPYEQYF. Here the CDR3 DNA reads TGCAGCGTGCAGACTAGCGGGCCCTACGAGCAGTACTTC.

The CDR3 here is CASKDGVHQPQHF. CDR3 DNA sequence: TGTGCCAGCAAGGATGGGGTTCACCAGCCCCAGCATTTT. The V gene is TRBV6-5, the J gene TRBJ1-5; D remains ambiguous. From germline, CDR1 is MNHEY and CDR2 SVGAGI. The CDR3 length is 13 residues. Trimming left V 7 bases short and J 7 bases short, with 14 bases between.

V gene TRBV19 combines with J gene TRBJ2-2, with a possible D match to TRBD2 (5 bases). This CDR3 has 15 residues. Germline values: CDR1 LNHDA, CDR2 SQIVND (reference sequence). Trimming shortened V by 10 bases and J by 3 bases, and 18 bases separated the two germline ends. CDR3 sequence (DNA): TGTGCCACGATCGGCGAGGCGGGCCACACCGGGGAGCTGTTTTTT. Translating gives CATIGEAGHTGELFF. Variable domain in full (rest from reference TRBV19 and TRBJ2-2): DGGITQSPKYLFRKEGQNVTLSCEQNLNHDAMYWYRQDPGQGLRLIYYSQIVNDFQKGDIAEGYSVSREKKESFPLTVTSAQKNPTAFYLCATIGEAGHTGELFFGEGSRLTVL.

This rearrangement joins TRBV19 to TRBJ2-3; D may be TRBD1 (5 bases). V lost 4 bases, J lost 2 bases, and 7 bases lay in between. The germline V gene has CDR1 LNHDA and CDR2 SQIVND (reference sequence). The CDR3 has 13 residues. Written as DNA, the CDR3 is TGTGCCAGTAGTACAGGGAACACAGATACGCAGTATTTT. It specifies CASSTGNTDTQYF.

The rearrangement joins TRBV7-2 to TRBJ1-4; 11 bases align to TRBD1. Germline V gene sequence: CDR1 SGHTA, CDR2 FQGNSA. V lost 5 bases to trimming and J lost 10 bases; unmatched junction nucleotides: 12. CDR3 length: 16 amino acids. CDR3: CASSAGPGQGDGKLFF. The DNA of the CDR3 is TGTGCCAGCAGCGCAGGACCGGGACAGGGGGACGGAAAACTGTTTTTT. Filled out from reference TRBV7-2 and TRBJ1-4, the complete variable domain reads GAGVSQSPSNKVTEKGKDVELRCDPISGHTALYWYRQSLGQGLEFLIYFQGNSAPDKSGLPSDRFSAERTGGSVSTLTIQRTQQEDSAVYLCASSAGPGQGDGKLFFGSGTQLSVL.

The chain links TRBV7-9 to TRBJ2-4; D is uncertain. The CDR3 is 15 residues long. Germline V lookup: CDR1 SEHNR, CDR2 FQNEAQ (reference sequence). Trimming stripped 1 base from V and 8 bases from J, with 15 bases between. Here the CDR3 reads CASSLDVGMADIQYF. The CDR3 nucleotides are TGTGCCAGCAGCTTAGATGTGGGGATGGCGGACATTCAGTACTTC.

CDR3 bases: TGTGCCAGCAGTTATAGTTATGGCTACACCTTC. Protein product: CASSYSYGYTF. The chain joins TRBV7-9 to TRBJ1-2; D is undetermined. V lost 6 bases, J lost 5 bases, and 7 bases lay in between. The CDR3 consists of 11 residues. Germline V gives CDR1 SEHNR, CDR2 FQNEAQ (reference sequence).

V gene TRBV4-1 combines with J gene TRBJ2-3, with TRBD2 identical over 8 bases. This CDR3 spans 16 amino acids. CDR1 is MGHRA, CDR2 YSYEKL, per germline. V gave up 6 bases and J gave up 4 bases; unmatched junction bases: 12. In nucleotides, the CDR3 is TGCGCCAGCAGTCCTCCGGGGGGGGAGGAAGCAGATACGCAGTATTTT. Its protein product is CASSPPGGEEADTQYF.

This sequence joins TRBV30 and TRBJ2-1; 8 bases line up with TRBD2. The CDR3 is made up of 13 amino acids. CDR1 and CDR2 (germline): GTSNPN, SVGIG (reference sequence). J lost 10 bases, V lost 3 bases, and 8 bases had no gene match. In nucleotides, the CDR3 is TGTGCCTGGAGACTATCGGGAGGGGTCGAGCAGTTCTTC. Protein sequence: CAWRLSGGVEQFF.

This chain connects TRBV10-3 to TRBJ2-1; D gene unclear. The CDR3 runs to 11 residues. Germline assignment: CDR1 ENHRY and CDR2 SYGVKD. V gave up 6 bases and J gave up 6 bases, with 6 bases separating them. CDR3 in amino acids: CAIRGVNEQFF. CDR3 nucleotides: TGTGCCATCAGAGGAGTCAATGAGCAGTTCTTC.

This chain connects TRBV2 to TRBJ2-7, with D perhaps being TRBD1 or TRBD2 (5 bases each). Trimming cost V 6 bases and J 6 bases, with 15 bases left between them. Germline V lookup: CDR1 SNHLY, CDR2 FYNNEI. The CDR3 totals 13 residues. The CDR3 region is CASSPWDPSEQYF. CDR3 nucleotides: TGTGCCAGCAGCCCTTGGGACCCTTCCGAGCAGTACTTC.

This chain connects TRBV19 to TRBJ1-4; 10 bases are a match to TRBD1. Germline CDR1 LNHDA, CDR2 SQIVND (reference sequence). CDR3 length: 15 amino acids. J lost 5 bases, V lost 7 bases, and 7 bases had no gene match. The CDR3 coding sequence is TGTGCCAGTAAGGTTATGGGACAGGGGAATGAAAAACTGTTTTTT. This translates into CASKVMGQGNEKLFF.

Here the CDR3 reads CASSSALSSGNTIYF. CDR3 DNA sequence: TGTGCCAGCAGCTCGGCACTCTCCTCTGGAAACACCATATATTTT. The chain employs TRBV5-6 and TRBJ1-3; no clear D. Germline V CDR1 and CDR2: SGHDT, YYEEEE. The CDR3 has 15 amino acids. Trimming took off 3 bases at V and 0 bases at J, with 10 bases between the two ends.